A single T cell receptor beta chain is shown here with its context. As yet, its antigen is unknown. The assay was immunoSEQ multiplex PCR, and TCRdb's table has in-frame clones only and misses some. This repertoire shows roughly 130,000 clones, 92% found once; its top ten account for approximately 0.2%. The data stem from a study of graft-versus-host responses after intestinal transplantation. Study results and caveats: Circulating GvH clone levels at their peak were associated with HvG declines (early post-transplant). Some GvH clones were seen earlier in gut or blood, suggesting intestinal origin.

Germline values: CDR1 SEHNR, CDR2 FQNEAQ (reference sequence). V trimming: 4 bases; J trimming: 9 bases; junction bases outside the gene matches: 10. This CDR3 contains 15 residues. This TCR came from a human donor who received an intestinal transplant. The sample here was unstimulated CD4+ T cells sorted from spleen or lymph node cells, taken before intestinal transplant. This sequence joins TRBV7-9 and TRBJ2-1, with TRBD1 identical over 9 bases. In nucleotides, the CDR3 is TGTGCCAGCAGCTATCCGGGCGGGACAGGGCTTGAGCAGTTCTTC. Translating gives CASSYPGGTGLEQFF.